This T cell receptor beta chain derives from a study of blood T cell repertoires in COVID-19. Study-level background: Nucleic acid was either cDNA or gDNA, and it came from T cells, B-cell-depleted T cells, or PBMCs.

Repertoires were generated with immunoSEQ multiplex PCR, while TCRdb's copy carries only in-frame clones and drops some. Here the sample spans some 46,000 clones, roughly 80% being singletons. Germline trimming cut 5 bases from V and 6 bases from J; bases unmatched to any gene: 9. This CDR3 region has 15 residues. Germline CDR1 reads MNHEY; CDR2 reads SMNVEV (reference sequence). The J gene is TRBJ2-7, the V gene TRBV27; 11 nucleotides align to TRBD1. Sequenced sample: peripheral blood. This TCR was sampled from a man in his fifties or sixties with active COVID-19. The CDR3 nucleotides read TGTGCCAGCAGTCCCCAGGGGACAGGGGGTGGCGAGCAGTACTTC. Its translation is CASSPQGTGGGEQYF.